This TCR beta chain stems from a study of cytomegalovirus exposure and HLA in healthy donors. Trimming cost V 2 bases and J 13 bases; bases outside gene matches: 11. Germline V gene data show CDR1 as MDHEN and CDR2 as SYDVKM. The CDR3 loop spans 15 amino acids. A multiplex PCR was run with 60 Vbeta primers and 13 Jbeta primers. Here immunoSEQ multiplex PCR was the method, and the copy in TCRdb shows in-frame clones only, minus some. The data show about 180,000 clones, around 83% seen once. The V and J genes are TRBV28 and TRBJ2-3; TRBD2 matches at 11 bases. This sequence was found in a girl aged 2-10 years in good health and CMV-seropositive. The sample comprised PBMCs. The CDR3 sequence is CASSLTSGSLESKYF. The CDR3 region has the DNA TGTGCCAGCAGTTTAACTAGCGGGAGCTTGGAAAGCAAGTATTTT.